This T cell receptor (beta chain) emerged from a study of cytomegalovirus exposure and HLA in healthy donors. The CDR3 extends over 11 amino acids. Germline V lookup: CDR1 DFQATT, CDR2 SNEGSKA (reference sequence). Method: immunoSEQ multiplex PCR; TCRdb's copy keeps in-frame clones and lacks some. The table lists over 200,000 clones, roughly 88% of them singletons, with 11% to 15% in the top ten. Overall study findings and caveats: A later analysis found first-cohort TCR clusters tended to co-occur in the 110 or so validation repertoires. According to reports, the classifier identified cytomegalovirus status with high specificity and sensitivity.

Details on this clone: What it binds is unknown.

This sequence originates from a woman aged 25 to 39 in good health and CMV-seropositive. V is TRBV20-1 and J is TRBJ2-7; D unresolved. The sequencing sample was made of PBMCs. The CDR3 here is CGLQHSYEQYF. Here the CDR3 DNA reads TGCGGCTTACAGCACTCCTACGAGCAGTACTTC.